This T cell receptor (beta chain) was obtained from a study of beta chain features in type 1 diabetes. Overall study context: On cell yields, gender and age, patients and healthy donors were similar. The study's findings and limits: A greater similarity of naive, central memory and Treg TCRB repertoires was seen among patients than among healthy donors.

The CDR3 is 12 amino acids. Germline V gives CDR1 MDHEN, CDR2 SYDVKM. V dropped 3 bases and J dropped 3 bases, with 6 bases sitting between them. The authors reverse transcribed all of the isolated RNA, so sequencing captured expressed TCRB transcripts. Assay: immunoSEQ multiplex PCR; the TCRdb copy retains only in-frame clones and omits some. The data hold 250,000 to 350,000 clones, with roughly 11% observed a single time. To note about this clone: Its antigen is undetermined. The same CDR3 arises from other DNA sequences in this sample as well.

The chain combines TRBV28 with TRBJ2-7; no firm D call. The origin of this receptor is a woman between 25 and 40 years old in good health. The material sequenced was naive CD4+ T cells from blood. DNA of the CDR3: TGTGCCAGCAGTTTTTCCATCTACGAGCAGTACTTC. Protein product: CASSFSIYEQYF.